Presented here are 7 T cell receptor beta chains from one specimen sequenced in a study of breast tumors, draining lymph nodes, adjacent tissues. Breast cancer patients provided tissue from their axillary draining lymph nodes. From the multiplex PCR reads, TCRdb called clonotypes with MiXCR, one entry per CDR3 protein. The repertoire holds around 150,000 distinct CDR3 sequences, with approximately 32% as singletons. The sequenced sample was axillary lymph node tissue. These receptors were collected from a female donor with breast cancer. Some clones in this sample may be carry-over from other donors' samples.

This chain uses TRBV15 with TRBJ1-2; D is ambiguous. The V and J ends lost 0 bases and 2 bases respectively, with 7 bases between them. Per the germline V gene, CDR1 is LNHNV and CDR2 is YYDKDF (reference sequence). This CDR3 is built from 14 residues. CDR3 in DNA: TGTGCCACCAGCAGAGAGCCAGCGAACTATGGCTACACCTTC. Amino acid sequence: CATSREPANYGYTF.

This clonotype showed up many times. V is TRBV29-1 and J is TRBJ2-7; D possibly uses TRBD1 or TRBD2 (5 bases each). V shed 7 bases and J shed 6 bases, with 13 bases lying between them. The germline V gene encodes CDR1 SQVTM and CDR2 ANQGSEA. CDR3 length: 11 amino acids. The CDR3 loop reads CSGGRRGEQYF. DNA for the CDR3: TGCAGCGGGGGCCGACGGGGCGAGCAGTACTTC.

There are a few counts of this clonotype. This may be a read error: a much more frequent sequence differs by one nucleotide. The chain joins TRBV5-6 to TRBJ1-2; D not resolved. The V end lost 0 bases, the J end lost 3 bases, and 9 bases lay between the germline ends. This CDR3 has 14 amino acids. The germline V gene encodes CDR1 SGHDT and CDR2 YYEEEE. CDR3 nucleotide sequence: TGTGCCAGCAGCTTGGCTCCTACCCACTATGGCTACACCTTC. Its translation is CASSLAPTHYGYTF.

Turning to this clonotype: The germline gene is not matched at one end of the junction; a read error may be the cause. J is TRBJ1-3 and V is TRBV7-7; D remains unclear. CDR1 is SSHAT and CDR2 is FNYEAQ in the germline V gene (reference sequence). CDR3 length equals 15 residues. In DNA form, the CDR3 reads TGTGCTAGCAGCACCCAACCGCCACCTGGAAACACCATACATTTT. This encodes CASSTQPPPGNTIHF.

This clonotype was detected ten times or more. The rearrangement joins TRBV7-9 to TRBJ2-1; possible D gene TRBD1, 6 bases. This CDR3 has 16 amino acids. Germline V gene data show CDR1 as SEHNR and CDR2 as FQNEAQ (reference sequence). V lost 5 bases to trimming and J lost 8 bases, with 22 bases between them. CDR3 nucleotide sequence: TGTGCCAGCAGCCGAAACAGGGCTGGGGGTGGCGATGAGCAGTTCTTC. Encoded protein: CASSRNRAGGGDEQFF.

The rearrangement joins TRBV7-3 to TRBJ2-2, with unresolved D. This CDR3 contains 12 residues. Looked up from germline, CDR1 is SGHTA and CDR2 is FQGTGA. V lost 0 bases to trimming and J lost 7 bases, with 3 bases between them. DNA of the CDR3: TGTGCCAGCAGCTTAACTAGCGGGGAGCTGTTTTTT. The encoded protein is CASSLTSGELFF.

This chain uses TRBV6-1 with TRBJ1-2; 11 bases agree with TRBD1. Trimming removed 5 bases from V and 6 bases from J; junction bases left unmatched: 8. Germline CDR1 MNHNS, CDR2 SASEGT. The CDR3 is 15 residues long. CDR3 sequence: CASSPRDRGADGYTF. The CDR3 region has the DNA TGTGCCAGCAGTCCCCGGGACAGGGGGGCCGATGGCTACACCTTC.